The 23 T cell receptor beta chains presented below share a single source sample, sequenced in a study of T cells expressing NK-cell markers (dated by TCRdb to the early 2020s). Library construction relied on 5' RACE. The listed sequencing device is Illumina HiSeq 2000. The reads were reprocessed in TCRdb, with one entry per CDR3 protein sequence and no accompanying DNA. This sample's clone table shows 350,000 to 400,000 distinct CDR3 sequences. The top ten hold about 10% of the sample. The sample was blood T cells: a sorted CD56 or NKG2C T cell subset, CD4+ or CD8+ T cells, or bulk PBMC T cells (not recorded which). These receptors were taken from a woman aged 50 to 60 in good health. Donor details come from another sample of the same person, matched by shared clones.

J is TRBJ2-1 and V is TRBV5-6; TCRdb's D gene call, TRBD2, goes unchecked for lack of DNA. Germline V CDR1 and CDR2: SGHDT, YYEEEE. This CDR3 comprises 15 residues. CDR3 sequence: CASSLGGLANNEQFF. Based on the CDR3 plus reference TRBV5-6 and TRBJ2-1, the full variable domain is DAGVTQSPTHLIKTRGQQVTLRCSPKSGHDTVSWYQQALGQGPQFIFQYYEEEERQRGNFPDRFSGHQFPNYSSELNVNALLLGDSALYLCASSLGGLANNEQFFGPGTRLTVL.

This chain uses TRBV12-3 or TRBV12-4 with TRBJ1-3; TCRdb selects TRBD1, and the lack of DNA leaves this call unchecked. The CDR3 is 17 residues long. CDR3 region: CASSFLGRDRVGNTIYF.

The CDR3 here is CATGQRDTGELFF. The chain combines TRBV24-1 with TRBJ2-2; without DNA, the TCRdb call of TRBD2 cannot be checked. CDR1 is KGHDR and CDR2 is SFDVKD in the germline V gene. This CDR3 comprises 13 residues.

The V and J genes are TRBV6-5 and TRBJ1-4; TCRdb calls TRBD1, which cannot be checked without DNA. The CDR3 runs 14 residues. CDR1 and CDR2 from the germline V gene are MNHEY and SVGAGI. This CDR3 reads CASKLGGGTTRLFF.

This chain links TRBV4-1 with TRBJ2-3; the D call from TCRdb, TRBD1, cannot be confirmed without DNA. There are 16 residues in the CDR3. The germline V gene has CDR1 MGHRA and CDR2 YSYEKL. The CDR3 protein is CASSQTGQDPRDTQYF.

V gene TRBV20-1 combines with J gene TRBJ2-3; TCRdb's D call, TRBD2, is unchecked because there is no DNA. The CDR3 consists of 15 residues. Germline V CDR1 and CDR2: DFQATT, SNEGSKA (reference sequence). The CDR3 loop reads CSASVGREITDTQYF.

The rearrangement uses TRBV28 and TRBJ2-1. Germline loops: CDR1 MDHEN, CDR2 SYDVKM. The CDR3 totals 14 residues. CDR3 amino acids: CASSLAERYNEQFF.

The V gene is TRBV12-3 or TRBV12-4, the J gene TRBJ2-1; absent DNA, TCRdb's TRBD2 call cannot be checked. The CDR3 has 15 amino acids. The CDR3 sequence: CASRSGQNPYNEQFF.

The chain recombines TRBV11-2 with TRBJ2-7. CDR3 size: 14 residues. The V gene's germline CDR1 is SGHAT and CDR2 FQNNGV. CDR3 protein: CASSLEWGPYEQYF.

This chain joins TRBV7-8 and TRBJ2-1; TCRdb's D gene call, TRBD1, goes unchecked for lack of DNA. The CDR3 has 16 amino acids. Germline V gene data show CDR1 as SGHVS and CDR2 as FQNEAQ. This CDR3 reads CASSQGAPSGRYEQFF.

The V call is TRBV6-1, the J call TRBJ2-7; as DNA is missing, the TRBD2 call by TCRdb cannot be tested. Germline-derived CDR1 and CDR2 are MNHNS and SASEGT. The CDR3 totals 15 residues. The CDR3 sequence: CASSESAGGPYEQYF.

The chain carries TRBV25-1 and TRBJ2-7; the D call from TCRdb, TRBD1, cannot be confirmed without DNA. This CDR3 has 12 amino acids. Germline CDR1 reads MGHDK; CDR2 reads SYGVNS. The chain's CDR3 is CASSFKGPEQYF.

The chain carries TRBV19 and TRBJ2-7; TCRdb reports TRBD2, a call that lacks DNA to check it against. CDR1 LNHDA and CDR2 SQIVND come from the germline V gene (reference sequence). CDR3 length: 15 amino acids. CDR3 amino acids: CASSRLAGQTYEQYF.

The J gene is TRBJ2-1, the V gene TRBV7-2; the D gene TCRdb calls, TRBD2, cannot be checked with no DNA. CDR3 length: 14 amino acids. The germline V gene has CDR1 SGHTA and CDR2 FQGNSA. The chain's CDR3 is CASSFGRGLNEQFF. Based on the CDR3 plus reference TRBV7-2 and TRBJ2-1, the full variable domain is GAGVSQSPSNKVTEKGKDVELRCDPISGHTALYWYRQSLGQGLEFLIYFQGNSAPDKSGLPSDRFSAERTGGSVSTLTIQRTQQEDSAVYLCASSFGRGLNEQFFGPGTRLTVL.

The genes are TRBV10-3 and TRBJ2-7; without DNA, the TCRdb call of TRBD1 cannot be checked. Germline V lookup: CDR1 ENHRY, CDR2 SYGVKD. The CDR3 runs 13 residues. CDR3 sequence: CAINQGVDYEQYF.

The CDR3 sequence is CASSLVGSNNSPLHF. This sequence joins TRBV5-5 and TRBJ1-6. This CDR3 has 15 amino acids. Germline values: CDR1 SGHKS, CDR2 YYEKEE (reference sequence).

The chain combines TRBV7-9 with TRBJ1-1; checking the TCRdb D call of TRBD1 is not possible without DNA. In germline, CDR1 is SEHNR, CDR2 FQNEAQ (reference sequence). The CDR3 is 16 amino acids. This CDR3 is CASSLVKSWGNTEAFF.

The CDR3 spells CSVETITDTQYF. This chain links TRBV29-1 with TRBJ2-3. Germline V lookup: CDR1 SQVTM, CDR2 ANQGSEA. The CDR3 is made up of 12 amino acids.

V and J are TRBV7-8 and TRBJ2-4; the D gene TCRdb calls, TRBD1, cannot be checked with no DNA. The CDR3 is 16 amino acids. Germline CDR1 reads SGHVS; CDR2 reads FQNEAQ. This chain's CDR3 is CASSLHRVVTKNIQYF.

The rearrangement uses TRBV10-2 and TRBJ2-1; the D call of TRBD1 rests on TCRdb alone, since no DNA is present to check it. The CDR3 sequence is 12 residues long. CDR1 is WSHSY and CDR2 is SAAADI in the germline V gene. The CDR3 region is CASMGGDNEQFF.

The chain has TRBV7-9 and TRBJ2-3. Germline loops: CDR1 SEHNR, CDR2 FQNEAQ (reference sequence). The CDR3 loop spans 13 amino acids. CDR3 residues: CASSISSTDTQYF. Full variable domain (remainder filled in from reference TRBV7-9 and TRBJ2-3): DTGVSQNPRHKITKRGQNVTFRCDPISEHNRLYWYRQTLGQGPEFLTYFQNEAQLEKSRLLSDRFSAERPKGSFSTLEIQRTEQGDSAMYLCASSISSTDTQYFGPGTRLTVL.

The CDR3 sequence is CASSTGRRDSYNEQFF. V gene TRBV12-3 or TRBV12-4 combines with J gene TRBJ2-1. The CDR3 is made up of 16 amino acids.

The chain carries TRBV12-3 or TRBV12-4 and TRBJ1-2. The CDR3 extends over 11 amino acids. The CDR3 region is CASTQYQGYTF.